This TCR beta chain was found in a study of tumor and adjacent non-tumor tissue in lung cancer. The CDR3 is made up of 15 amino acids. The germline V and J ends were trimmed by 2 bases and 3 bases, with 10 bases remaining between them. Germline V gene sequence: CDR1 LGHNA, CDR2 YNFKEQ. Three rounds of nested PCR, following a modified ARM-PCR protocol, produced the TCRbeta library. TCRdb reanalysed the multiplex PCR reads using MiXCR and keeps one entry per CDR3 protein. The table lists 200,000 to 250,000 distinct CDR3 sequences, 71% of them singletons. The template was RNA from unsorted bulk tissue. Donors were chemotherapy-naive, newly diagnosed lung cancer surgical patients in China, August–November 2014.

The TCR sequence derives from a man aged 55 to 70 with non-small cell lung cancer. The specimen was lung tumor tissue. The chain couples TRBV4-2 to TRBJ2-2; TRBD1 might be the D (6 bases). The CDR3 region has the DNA TGTGCCAGCAGCCAACAGGCAGGGGACACCGGGGAGCTGTTTTTT. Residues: CASSQQAGDTGELFF.